These T cell receptor beta chains were read from a single sample in a study of cytomegalovirus exposure and HLA in healthy donors. Libraries were prepared by immunoSEQ multiplex PCR; TCRdb keeps only in-frame clonotypes and omits some of them. Of about 190,000 clones in the sample, approximately 70% were seen once. Source material: PBMCs. All receptors come from a woman aged 25 to 39 in good health and CMV-seropositive. CDR3s include the opening cysteine and the closing phenylalanine or tryptophan. A D gene is named only where the DNA matches it firmly. Clone size is not always given. Where it is, it says once, few, many or a class for expanded clones.

j_gene,v_gene,d_gene,abundance,len,CDR3nt,CDR3aa
TRBJ1-4,TRBV7-6,.,.,15,TGTGCCAGCAGCCCGGGCAAGGGCGCTTCGGGGAAACTGTTTTTT,CASSPGKGASGKLFF
TRBJ2-5,TRBV19,.,.,15,TGTGCCAGTACAAAAGGAGGGCTCTACCAAGAGACCCAGTACTTC,CASTKGGLYQETQYF
TRBJ2-3,TRBV18,.,.,15,TGTGCCAGCTCCCCGCGGCGGGGTGACACAGATACGCAGTATTTT,CASSPRRGDTDTQYF
TRBJ2-7,TRBV19,.,.,15,TGTGCCAGCAGATCGGATGGGCGGGGAACCTACGAGCAGTACTTC,CASRSDGRGTYEQYF
TRBJ1-2,TRBV27,.,few,16,TGTGCCAGCAGTTTCGCAGGTAGTCAGAATCTTCGTGGCTACACCTTC,CASSFAGSQNLRGYTF
TRBJ2-7,TRBV23-1,.,.,13,TGCGCCAGTTCGGACTTCTCGCTCTACGAGCAGTACTTC,CASSDFSLYEQYF
TRBJ1-1,TRBV18,.,.,16,TGTGCCAGCTCACTAGGAAGGGGCAGTCCTTACACTGAAGCTTTCTTT,CASSLGRGSPYTEAFF
TRBJ1-1,TRBV9,TRBD1,.,13,TGTGCCAGCAGCGGGGGACAGGGGAGGAGAGCTTTCTTT,CASSGGQGRRAFF
TRBJ2-1,TRBV5-5,.,once,14,TGTGCCAGCCAGGAGGTACCCGCCAGCAATGAGCAGTTCTTC,CASQEVPASNEQFF
TRBJ2-3,TRBV5-1,.,.,12,TGCGCCAGCAGCTTGGAGGGCCCCGCGGGGTATTTT,CASSLEGPAGYF
TRBJ1-1,TRBV2,.,few,14,TGTGCCAGCAGTGACGCGGGACCTGGCACTGAAGCTTTCTTT,CASSDAGPGTEAFF
TRBJ2-3,TRBV7-2,TRBD2,.,15,TGTGCCAGCAGCATCTTAGCGGGAGGGCCAGATACGCAGTATTTT,CASSILAGGPDTQYF
TRBJ1-1,TRBV6-1,.,few,12,TGTGCCAGCACCCAGGGGAACACTGAAGCTTTCTTT,CASTQGNTEAFF
TRBJ2-5,TRBV20-1,.,.,11,TGCAGTGCGACCCGGGGGGAGACCCAGTACTTC,CSATRGETQYF
TRBJ2-5,TRBV29-1,TRBD1,.,13,TGCAGCGCCCTGGACAGGAACCAAGAGACCCAGTACTTC,CSALDRNQETQYF
TRBJ1-1,TRBV2,.,.,13,TGTGCCAGCAGTGTACGGGTTATGGCTGAAGCTTTCTTT,CASSVRVMAEAFF
TRBJ2-3,TRBV28,TRBD2,.,17,TGTGCCAGCAGACCCTCGAGGGTAGCGGGAGTCCCAGATACGCAGTATTTT,CASRPSRVAGVPDTQYF
TRBJ2-1,TRBV4-1,TRBD2,.,17,TGCGCCAGCAGCTTTCGGACTAGCGGGAGTCGGTTCGATGAGCAGTTCTTC,CASSFRTSGSRFDEQFF
TRBJ1-1,TRBV6-6,.,.,13,TGTGCCAGCAGGCAGGGGTTGGGCACTGAAGCTTTCTTT,CASRQGLGTEAFF
TRBJ2-3,TRBV19,TRBD2,.,14,TGTGCCACCCGCGGAGCGGGGGCCACAGATACGCAGTATTTT,CATRGAGATDTQYF
TRBJ2-7,TRBV10-2,.,.,12,TGCGCCAGCAGTAGCGGACCCTACGAGCAGTACTTC,CASSSGPYEQYF
TRBJ2-7,TRBV5-5,TRBD1,.,16,TGTGCCAGCAGCTTCGCCGGGACAGGGGGTTGGTACGAGCAGTACTTC,CASSFAGTGGWYEQYF
TRBJ2-2,TRBV9,.,.,16,TGTGCCAGCAGCGCACGACCAGGGACTGGCACCGGGGAGCTGTTTTTT,CASSARPGTGTGELFF
TRBJ1-1,TRBV4-2,.,once,13,TGTGCCAGCAGCCAAGATACGGGGGATGAAGCTTTCTTT,CASSQDTGDEAFF
TRBJ1-4,TRBV7-9,.,.,17,TGTGCCAGCAGCCAATTCGGTGGGGGGGTGGACCAAGAAAAACTGTTTTTT,CASSQFGGGVDQEKLFF
TRBJ2-3,TRBV2,.,.,13,TGTGCCAGCAGTGAAGAATCTCGAGGTACGCAGTATTTT,CASSEESRGTQYF
TRBJ2-2,TRBV6-1,.,.,14,TGTGCCAGCAGTGTAAAGCCATACACCGGGGAGCTGTTTTTT,CASSVKPYTGELFF
TRBJ2-1,TRBV7-2,TRBD2,.,14,TGTGCCAGCAGCTTCGGGACTAGCAGCAATGAGCAGTTCTTC,CASSFGTSSNEQFF
TRBJ1-1,TRBV10-3,.,.,13,TGTGCCATCAGTGACCCTAACGAGGGATCGGGTTTCTTT,CAISDPNEGSGFF
TRBJ2-7,TRBV28,TRBD2,.,14,TGTGCCAGCAGTTTCGGGGGGGCGCGGGGCGAGCAGTACTTC,CASSFGGARGEQYF
TRBJ2-3,TRBV9,TRBD1,.,15,TGTGCCAGCAGCCCCCAGACAGGGGGAACAGATACGCAGTATTTT,CASSPQTGGTDTQYF
TRBJ1-2,TRBV28,TRBD1,.,12,TGTGCCAGCAGTCCCAGGACAGGTGAAGACACCTTC,CASSPRTGEDTF
TRBJ1-4,TRBV2,TRBD1,few,16,TGTGCCAGCAGGCAGGGTGCGGCAGGGGGTAATGAAAAACTGTTTTTT,CASRQGAAGGNEKLFF
TRBJ2-1,TRBV19,TRBD2,few,16,TGTGCCAGTACCCCGAGGGAGGGGCGGTCCTACAATGAGCAGTTCTTC,CASTPREGRSYNEQFF
TRBJ2-7,TRBV6-5,.,.,15,TGTGCCAGCAGTTTAGACGGGATGCGTTCCTACGAGCAGTACTTC,CASSLDGMRSYEQYF
TRBJ2-7,TRBV2,TRBD2,.,14,TGTGCCAGCAGGGGAGGGAGGGGAATGAGGGAGCAGTACTTC,CASRGGRGMREQYF
TRBJ2-7,TRBV5-6,TRBD1,.,16,TGTGCCAGCAGCTCGTACCGGGACAGGGGGCCCCTGGAGCAGTACTTC,CASSSYRDRGPLEQYF
TRBJ1-1,TRBV19,TRBD1,.,14,TGTGCCAGTAGTATAAGGGGGCCGGACACTGAAGCTTTCTTT,CASSIRGPDTEAFF
TRBJ2-2,TRBV5-6,TRBD1,.,14,TGTGCCAGCAGCCCGCAGGGGGACACCGGGGAGCTGTTTTTT,CASSPQGDTGELFF
TRBJ2-1,TRBV6-1,TRBD2,.,15,TGTGCCAGCAACGCCGGGACTAGCAGGAGCAATGAGCAGTTCTTC,CASNAGTSRSNEQFF